The clone carrying this T cell receptor (beta chain) was counted a few times. Its antigen is unknown. The entry originates in a study of cytomegalovirus exposure and HLA in healthy donors. The PCR made use of 60 Vbeta and 13 Jbeta primers. TCRdb's table, derived via immunoSEQ multiplex PCR, lists solely in-frame clones and lacks some. The sample has 100,000 or so clones; approximately 12% are singletons. Study-level results: Published work reported that the classifier diagnosed cytomegalovirus status with high specificity and sensitivity. Cytomegalovirus association was assigned to under 200 TCR beta chains. A later analysis appeared to link common viral pathogens to several of the most significant clusters.

The receptor's source is a man aged 35-49 years in good health and CMV-seropositive. Sequencing was performed on PBMCs.

CDR3 amino acids: CASSERPGKNEAFF. CDR3 DNA: TGTGCCAGCAGTGAACGCCCAGGAAAAAATGAAGCTTTCTTT. The rearrangement links TRBV2 to TRBJ1-1; D uncertain. The CDR3 sequence is 14 residues long. Trimming took off 2 bases at V and 7 bases at J, with 14 bases between the two ends. Germline values: CDR1 SNHLY, CDR2 FYNNEI.